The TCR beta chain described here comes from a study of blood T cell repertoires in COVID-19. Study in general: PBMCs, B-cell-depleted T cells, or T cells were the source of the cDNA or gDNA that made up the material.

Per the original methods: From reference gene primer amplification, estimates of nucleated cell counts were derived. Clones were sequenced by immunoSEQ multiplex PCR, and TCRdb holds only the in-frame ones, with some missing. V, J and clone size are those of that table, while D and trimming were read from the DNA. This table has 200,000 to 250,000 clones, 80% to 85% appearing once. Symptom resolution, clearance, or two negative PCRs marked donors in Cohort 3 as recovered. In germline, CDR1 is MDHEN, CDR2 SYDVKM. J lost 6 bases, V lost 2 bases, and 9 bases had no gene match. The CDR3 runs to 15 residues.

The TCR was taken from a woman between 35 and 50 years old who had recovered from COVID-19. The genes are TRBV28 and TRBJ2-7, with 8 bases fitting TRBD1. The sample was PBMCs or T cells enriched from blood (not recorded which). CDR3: CASSLGRGRSSEQYF. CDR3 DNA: TGTGCCAGCAGTTTAGGCAGGGGGCGGTCTAGCGAGCAGTACTTC.